This TCR beta chain is from a study of molecular identifiers for immune sequencing clone quantification. Sorting captured naive CD8 T cells as CD8+CD4-CCR7+CD45RA+. This CDR3 spans 13 amino acids. V was shortened by 4 bases and J by 5 bases, with 9 bases between the two germline ends. Germline V gene data show CDR1 as MNHEY and CDR2 as SVGAGI. TCRdb redid the calling of the PCR reads with MiXCR, one entry per CDR3 protein. The sample comprises approximately 590,000 distinct CDR3 sequences, about 25% of which are singletons, and 0.7% to 0.95% rests with the top ten. Overall study results and limits: Among effectors, clones above 20 RNA copies held over 97% of molecules; among naive cells, under 1%.

This clonotype was counted a few times. Its specificity is unknown. The chain couples TRBV6-5 to TRBJ1-5; D is uncertain. The sample taken for sequencing was naive CD8+ T cells from blood, with Jurkat cell RNA spiked in. Subset defined: FACS-sorted CD8+CD4-CCR7+CD45RA+ naive T cells. This clonotype originated in a human donor in good health. Some libraries in this study had Jurkat cell RNA spiked in. In nucleotides, the CDR3 is TGTGCCAGCAGTTTATCAATGTATCAGCCCCAGCATTTT. Translated, it gives CASSLSMYQPQHF.